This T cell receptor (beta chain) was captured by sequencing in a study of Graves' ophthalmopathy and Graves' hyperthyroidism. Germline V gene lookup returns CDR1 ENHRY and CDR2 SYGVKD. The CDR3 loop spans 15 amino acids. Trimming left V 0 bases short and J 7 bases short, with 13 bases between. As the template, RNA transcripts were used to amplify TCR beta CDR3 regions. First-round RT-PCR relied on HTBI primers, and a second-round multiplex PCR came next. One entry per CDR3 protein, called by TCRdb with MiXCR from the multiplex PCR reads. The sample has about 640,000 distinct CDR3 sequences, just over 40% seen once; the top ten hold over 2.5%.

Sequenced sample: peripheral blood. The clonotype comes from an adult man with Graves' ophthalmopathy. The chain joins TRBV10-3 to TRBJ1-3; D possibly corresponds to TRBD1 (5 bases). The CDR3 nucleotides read TGTGCCATCAGTGAGTCCTATGGGGGACCGAACACCATATATTTT. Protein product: CAISESYGGPNTIYF.